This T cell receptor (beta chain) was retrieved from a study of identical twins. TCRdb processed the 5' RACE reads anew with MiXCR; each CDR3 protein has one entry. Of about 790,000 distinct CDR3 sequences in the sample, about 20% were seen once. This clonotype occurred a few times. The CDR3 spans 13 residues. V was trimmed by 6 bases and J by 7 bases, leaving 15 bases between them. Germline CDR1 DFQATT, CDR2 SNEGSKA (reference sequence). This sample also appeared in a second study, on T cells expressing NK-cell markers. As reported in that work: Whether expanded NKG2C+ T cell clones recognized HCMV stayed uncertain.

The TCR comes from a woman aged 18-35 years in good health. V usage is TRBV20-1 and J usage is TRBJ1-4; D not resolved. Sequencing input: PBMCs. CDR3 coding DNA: TGCAGTGCCCTTCCCGGTATTCCTGAAAAACTGTTTTTT. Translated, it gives CSALPGIPEKLFF.